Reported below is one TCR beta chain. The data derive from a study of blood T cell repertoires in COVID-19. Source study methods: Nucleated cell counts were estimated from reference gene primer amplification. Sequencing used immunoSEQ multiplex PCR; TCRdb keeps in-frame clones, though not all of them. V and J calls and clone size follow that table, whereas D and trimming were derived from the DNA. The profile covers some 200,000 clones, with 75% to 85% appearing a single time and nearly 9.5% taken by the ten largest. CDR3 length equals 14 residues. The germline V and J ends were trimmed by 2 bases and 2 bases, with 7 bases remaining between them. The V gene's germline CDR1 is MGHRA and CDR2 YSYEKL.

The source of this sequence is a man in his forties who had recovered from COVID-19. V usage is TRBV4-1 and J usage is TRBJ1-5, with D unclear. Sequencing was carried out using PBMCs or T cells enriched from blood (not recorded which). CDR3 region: CASSQLLGNQPQHF. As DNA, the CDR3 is TGCGCCAGCAGCCAATTACTCGGCAATCAGCCCCAGCATTTT.